These 15 T cell receptor beta chains were all obtained from the same sample, sequenced in a study of CD4 and CD8 cells across lung adenocarcinoma regions. A single record per CDR3 protein comes from TCRdb applying MiXCR to the PCR reads. In the table there are 25,000 to 30,000 distinct CDR3 sequences, around 53% of which are singletons. Sequencing input: CD8+ T cells from the center of a lung tumor. All receptors come from a male donor with lung adenocarcinoma. The CD4 and CD8 labels of this study may be unreliable.

This clonotype has at least ten counts. V and J are TRBV6-1 and TRBJ2-3; a weak D match, TRBD2 (6 bases). Germline V gene lookup returns CDR1 MNHNS and CDR2 SASEGT. With 2 bases removed from V and 2 bases from J, the gap between germline ends came to 14 bases. This CDR3 region has 16 residues. As DNA, the CDR3 is TGTGCCAGCAGTGAATGGAGGCGGGAACTCACAGATACGCAGTATTTT. Residues: CASSEWRRELTDTQYF.

A few counts support this clonotype. The chain carries TRBV2 and TRBJ2-1; D is unclear. The CDR3 totals 13 residues. Germline V gene lookup returns CDR1 SNHLY and CDR2 FYNNEI. Trimming cost V 8 bases and J 7 bases, with 15 bases left between them. The CDR3 coding sequence is TGTGCCAGCTATGGGCAGGCCGGGAATGAGCAGTTCTTC. This sequence encodes CASYGQAGNEQFF.

This clonotype was detected ten times or more. This chain joins TRBV6-1 and TRBJ1-2, with D hard to call. V dropped 8 bases and J dropped 7 bases, with 20 bases sitting between them. Germline CDR1 and CDR2: MNHNS and SASEGT. This CDR3 is 14 amino acids long. The CDR3 bases are TGTGCCAGCGCCTTAACGAAGGACGGCGCTGGCTACACCTTC. This encodes CASALTKDGAGYTF.

The genes are TRBV7-6 and TRBJ2-1, with 7 bases fitting TRBD2. CDR1 SGHVS and CDR2 FNYEAQ come from the germline V gene. This CDR3 has 15 residues. V was clipped by 4 bases and J by 6 bases; unmatched bases: 9. Here the CDR3 reads CASSWSAGTSNEQFF. As DNA, the CDR3 is TGTGCCAGCAGCTGGTCAGCGGGAACTTCCAATGAGCAGTTCTTC.

This clonotype has a count of ten or more. V is TRBV4-1 and J is TRBJ2-1, with D tentatively TRBD1 or TRBD2 (5 bases each). The CDR3 runs 14 residues. CDR1 is MGHRA and CDR2 is YSYEKL in the germline V gene. The V end was cut by 2 bases, the J end by 11 bases, with 16 bases between. Here the CDR3 DNA reads TGCGCCAGCAGCCAAACCCCGGGGCAGACGAAGCAGTTCTTC. It translates to CASSQTPGQTKQFF.

This rearrangement joins TRBV6-1 to TRBJ2-3; 7 bases map to TRBD2. Near its end, the DNA agrees better with TRBJ2-5, so the J call may be wrong. Germline V gene lookup returns CDR1 MNHNS and CDR2 SASEGT. This CDR3 has 14 residues. The CDR3 DNA reads as TGTGCGGGCAGTGGGGGGGGAGCTCCAGATACCCAGTACTTC. This encodes CAGSGGGAPDTQYF.

By its share, this clonotype is medium-sized (0.01 to 0.1%). This sequence joins TRBV7-6 and TRBJ2-2; TRBD1 aligns across 10 bases. In germline, CDR1 is SGHVS, CDR2 FNYEAQ. The CDR3 has 16 residues. V lost 5 bases and J lost 4; bases outside the gene matches: 7. CDR3 nucleotides: TGTGCCAGCAGCCAAGGGACAGGGGCCCGCACCGGGGAGCTGTTTTTT. Translated, it gives CASSQGTGARTGELFF.

This clonotype was recorded many times. The V call is TRBV7-2, the J call TRBJ2-5; no clear D gene. Germline loops: CDR1 SGHTA, CDR2 FQGNSA. V was trimmed by 5 bases and J by 6 bases, leaving 13 bases between them. CDR3 length: 13 amino acids. The CDR3 DNA follows: TGTGCCAGCAGCCCCTCTTTCGCAAAGACCCAGTACTTC. This gives the protein CASSPSFAKTQYF.

The V call is TRBV25-1, the J call TRBJ2-7; 10 nucleotides line up with TRBD1. The trim removed 6 bases at V and 3 bases at J, leaving 8 bases unmatched. The CDR3 consists of 15 residues. Germline loops: CDR1 MGHDK, CDR2 SYGVNS. CDR3 nucleotide sequence: TGTGCCAGCAGCGACCGGGACAGGGGTATCTACGAGCAGTACTTC. Amino acid sequence: CASSDRDRGIYEQYF.

V is TRBV5-8 and J is TRBJ2-3; 10 positions agree with TRBD1. This CDR3 comprises 14 residues. Germline CDR1 reads SGHTS; CDR2 reads YDEGEE. Losses at the gene ends were 9 bases for V and 6 bases for J; bases not matched to a gene: 10. CDR3 sequence (DNA): TGTGCCACTAGGGACAGGGGAACACATGATACGCAGTATTTT. Its protein is CATRDRGTHDTQYF.

V usage is TRBV10-1 and J usage is TRBJ1-5, with D uncertain. The germline gives CDR1 WNHNN, CDR2 SYGVQD (reference sequence). The CDR3 has 12 amino acids. Trimming took 10 bases from V and 0 from J, leaving 7 bases between them. The CDR3 loop reads CATKYSNQPQHF. CDR3 bases: TGCGCCACCAAATATAGCAATCAGCCCCAGCATTTT.

The genes are TRBV6-1 and TRBJ2-3, with D maybe TRBD2 (7 bases). The germline V and J ends were trimmed by 11 bases and 12 bases, with 33 bases remaining between them. This CDR3 contains 16 residues. The germline gives CDR1 MNHNS, CDR2 SASEGT. The CDR3 DNA reads TGTGCCTGCCGCGAAGCGGGGCCGGGGGCCAAAGACATTCAGTATTTT. It specifies CACREAGPGAKDIQYF.

CDR3 amino acids: CSATTPSSYEQYF. DNA of the CDR3: TGCAGTGCAACTACGCCGAGCTCCTACGAGCAGTACTTC. This sequence joins TRBV20-1 and TRBJ2-1; the D is unclear. The J call is uncertain, as TRBJ2-7 better fits the DNA end. Germline V gene sequence: CDR1 DFQATT, CDR2 SNEGSKA (reference sequence). CDR3 length equals 13 residues.

This clonotype was counted ten times or more. The chain carries TRBV6-5 and TRBJ2-2; D uncertain. From germline, CDR1 is MNHEY and CDR2 SVGAGI. The CDR3 has 15 residues. The V and J ends lost 7 bases and 6 bases respectively, with 18 bases between them. For the CDR3, the DNA is TGTGCCAGCACCTTACTCCCGTTGTCATCCGGGGAGCTGTTTTTT. This encodes CASTLLPLSSGELFF.

This clonotype came up many times. This rearrangement joins TRBV12-3 or TRBV12-4 to TRBJ2-5; possible D gene TRBD2, 6 bases. The J call could be wrong; TRBJ2-7 is a better fit for the DNA end. This CDR3 region has 12 residues. The chain's CDR3 is CASRPQGGEQYF. The CDR3 bases are TGTGCCAGCAGACCCCAGGGAGGCGAGCAGTACTTC.